This passage covers 4 T cell receptor beta chains from one sample sequenced in a study of CD8+ T cells in alopecia areata (dated by TCRdb to about 2018). Receptor amplification or capture employed the immunoSEQ multiplex PCR assay. To provide template for TCR sequencing, every sample had RNA extracted and reverse transcribed into cDNA. Held by TCRdb, this immuneACCESS table contains in-frame sequences only and omits some clones. Under half of the omission traces to an unresolved V gene where checked; the cause of the rest is unknown. For this sample there are around 190,000 clones; more than 55% appear just once. Approximately 0.7% of the sample goes to the ten largest clones. Explained via the paper, the time point label denotes: around 4 weeks on oral tofacitinib. Per the publication, the treatment or condition label means: oral pan-JAK inhibitor, 5-10 mg twice daily. The input for sequencing was CD4+ T cells sorted from blood, taken at week 4, from a patient treated with tofacitinib. The receptors were sampled from a human donor with alopecia areata.

CDR3 DNA sequence: TGCGCCAGCAGCCAAGGCCCCCAGACAGCTTCCTCTGGAAACACCATATATTTT. As protein: CASSQGPQTASSGNTIYF. This chain uses TRBV4-3 with TRBJ1-3; D may be TRBD1 (5 bases). V dropped 1 base and J dropped 0 bases, with 16 bases sitting between them. The germline CDR1 and CDR2 sequences are LGHNA and YSLEER. This CDR3 contains 18 residues.

J is TRBJ2-7 and V is TRBV7-2, with D tentatively TRBD2 (5 bases). Germline V CDR1 and CDR2: SGHTA, FQGNSA. CDR3 length equals 14 residues. With 4 bases removed from V and 7 bases from J, the gap between germline ends came to 17 bases. In DNA form, the CDR3 reads TGTGCCAGCAGCTCGGCCGGGGATGGGAAGGAGCAGTACTTC. As protein: CASSSAGDGKEQYF.

With respect to this clone: This sample also contains other DNA sequences that code for the same CDR3. The chain uses TRBV30 and TRBJ1-5; tentatively, D is TRBD1 (6 bases). This CDR3 is built from 13 residues. Trimming cost V 3 bases and J 3 bases, with 9 bases left between them. Per the germline V gene, CDR1 is GTSNPN and CDR2 is SVGIG (reference sequence). The DNA for the CDR3 is TGTGCCTGGAGCTACAGGGCCAATCAGCCCCAGCATTTT. Amino acid sequence: CAWSYRANQPQHF.

This clone was observed once. V gene TRBV10-3 combines with J gene TRBJ1-1; D gene ambiguous. V lost 8 bases, J lost 0 bases, and 10 bases lay in between. Germline V gives CDR1 ENHRY, CDR2 SYGVKD. The CDR3 is 13 amino acids. The DNA of the CDR3 is TGTGCCATCCCCCCGGGGTTGAACACTGAAGCTTTCTTT. The encoded protein is CAIPPGLNTEAFF.